This record covers a single TCR beta chain. Method: immunoSEQ multiplex PCR; TCRdb's copy keeps in-frame clones and lacks some. The table has roughly 59,000 clones, 72% seen once. CDR3 length equals 11 residues. Germline V gene lookup returns CDR1 MDHEN and CDR2 SYDVKM. V was pared by 8 bases and J by 8 bases, with 7 bases between. This sample was included in a study of radiotherapy plus CTLA-4 blockade in lung cancer. The chain carries TRBV28 and TRBJ1-6, with no clear D. The sequence was obtained from a human donor with non-small cell lung cancer whose response to radiotherapy plus ipilimumab could not be evaluated. The starting material was peripheral blood, obtained from a patient treated with radiotherapy plus ipilimumab. The CDR3 nucleotides read TGTGCCAGCGGCGGGGATTCACCCCTCCACTTT. This gives the protein CASGGDSPLHF.